A single sample gave rise to the 7 T cell receptor beta chains below, sequenced in a study of OX40 agonist ivuxolimab in advanced cancers. The protocol was immunoSEQ multiplex PCR, while the TCRdb copy is restricted to in-frame clones and leaves out a portion. This sample has about 58,000 clones; 70% to 90% occur once, and the top ten carry roughly 1%. The sequences come from CD4+ or CD8+ T cells sorted from blood, collected in a trial of the OX40 agonist ivuxolimab. The receptor source for this set is an adult with an advanced solid tumor such as melanoma, head and neck, liver or kidney cancer.

The CDR3 DNA is TGTGCCAGCAGCTCCCAGGACAGGATGGAAGCTTTCTTT. Translating it yields CASSSQDRMEAFF. The V and J genes are TRBV7-2 and TRBJ1-1; TRBD1 matches at 7 bases. CDR3 size: 13 residues. Trimming removed 4 bases from V and 8 bases from J; junction bases left unmatched: 7. The germline gives CDR1 SGHTA, CDR2 FQGNSA.

In its sample, this clone was seen once. The chain has TRBV29-1 and TRBJ2-2; no clear D. Germline V gene lookup returns CDR1 SQVTM and CDR2 ANQGSEA. The CDR3 has 10 amino acids. Trimming pared 4 bases from V and 6 bases from J, leaving 3 bases between. In nucleotides, the CDR3 is TGCAGCGTTGGGGCCGGGGAGCTGTTTTTT. Encoded protein: CSVGAGELFF.

The chain employs TRBV9 and TRBJ2-2; D uncertain. Germline V gives CDR1 SGDLS, CDR2 YYNGEE. The CDR3 sequence is 17 residues long. Trimming removed 0 bases from V and 0 bases from J, with 12 bases in between. The CDR3 here is CASSVGVRLSNTGELFF. The CDR3 nucleotides read TGTGCCAGCAGCGTAGGGGTCCGACTCTCGAACACCGGGGAGCTGTTTTTT.

The rearrangement links TRBV18 to TRBJ2-5, with D unclear. Germline-derived CDR1 and CDR2 are KGHSH and LQKENI. Trimming left V 2 bases short and J 2 bases short, with 6 bases between. There are 13 residues in the CDR3. For the CDR3, the DNA is TGTGCCAGCTCACCAAGTCAGCAAGAGACCCAGTACTTC. Translating gives CASSPSQQETQYF.

The chain recombines TRBV5-1 with TRBJ2-2, with 9 bases matching TRBD1. V shed 1 base and J 4 bases; nucleotides not matched to a gene: 5. The CDR3 runs to 16 residues. CDR1 SGHRS and CDR2 YFSETQ come from the germline V gene. CDR3 DNA sequence: TGCGCCAGCAGCTTGACAGGGGGCATCGGCACCGGGGAGCTGTTTTTT. It yields the protein CASSLTGGIGTGELFF.

The chain is built from TRBV19 and TRBJ2-4; maybe TRBD1 (6 bases). The V gene lost 5 bases and the J gene lost 2 bases, with 16 bases spanning the gap. Looked up from germline, CDR1 is LNHDA and CDR2 is SQIVND (reference sequence). CDR3 length: 16 amino acids. The CDR3 sequence is CASSPRTAGTKNIQYF. In DNA form, the CDR3 reads TGTGCCAGTAGTCCGAGGACAGCAGGGACCAAAAACATTCAGTACTTC.

The chain is built from TRBV11-2 and TRBJ2-6, with 7 nucleotides matching TRBD1. This CDR3 is 17 amino acids long. Germline V lookup: CDR1 SGHAT, CDR2 FQNNGV. V shed 1 base and J 2 bases; nucleotides not matched to a gene: 5. This chain's CDR3 is CASSLVTGAPGANVLTF. The CDR3 DNA is TGTGCCAGCAGCTTAGTCACAGGGGCTCCTGGGGCCAACGTCCTGACTTTC. Supplemented by reference TRBV11-2 and TRBJ2-6, the full variable domain reads EAGVAQSPRYKIIEKRQSVAFWCNPISGHATLYWYQQILGQGPKLLIQFQNNGVVDDSQLPKDRFSAERLKGVDSTLKIQPAKLEDSAVYLCASSLVTGAPGANVLTFGAGSRLTVL.